The source of this TCR beta chain is a study of identical twins. TCRdb itself ran the 5' RACE reads through MiXCR, one entry per CDR3 protein. The data hold about 250,000 distinct CDR3 sequences, with about 8% observed a single time. This clonotype was recorded many times. This CDR3 is 14 amino acids long. The V gene lost 3 bases and the J gene lost 0 bases, with 8 bases spanning the gap. The same sample was also studied in work on yellow fever vaccine responses in identical twins.

The V call is TRBV12-3 or TRBV12-4, the J call TRBJ2-5; D not certain. Sequenced sample: CD8+ T cells sorted from blood. The clonotype comes from a woman aged 18-29 years in good health. The CDR3 coding sequence is TGTGCCAGCAGTTTGAGTGATTACCAAGAGACCCAGTACTTC. Translation: CASSLSDYQETQYF.